These 8 T cell receptor beta chains were sequenced from one sample in a study of early T cells in non-severe SARS-CoV-2 infection. TCRdb called the 5' RACE reads again in MiXCR, with one record for every CDR3 protein. The table shows some 70,000 distinct CDR3 sequences, with approximately 9.2% occurring only once. The sequencing input was whole blood. Receptors originate from an adult who was a healthcare worker with PCR-confirmed SARS-CoV-2 infection or an uninfected control (not recorded which).

The gene calls are TRBV28 and TRBJ2-3; 7 nucleotides match TRBD1. Germline CDR1 MDHEN, CDR2 SYDVKM. The CDR3 contains 14 residues. V was pared by 7 bases and J by 6 bases, with 10 bases of the junction left unmatched. The CDR3 sequence: CASIPVEGADTQYF. The CDR3 bases are TGTGCCAGCATCCCGGTTGAGGGGGCGGATACGCAGTATTTT.

This chain links TRBV6-5 with TRBJ1-1, with 7 bases fitting TRBD1. The CDR3 length is 14 residues. The germline V gene has CDR1 MNHEY and CDR2 SVGAGI. Trimming at V came to 5 bases and at J to 1 base, leaving 4 bases not matched to a gene. CDR3 nucleotides: TGTGCCAGCAGTACCCGACAGGGGAACACTGAAGCTTTCTTT. Translated: CASSTRQGNTEAFF.

This chain uses TRBV7-9 with TRBJ2-5, with D hard to call. Deletions cut 8 bases from V and 4 bases from J, with 17 bases between. Germline V gene sequence: CDR1 SEHNR, CDR2 FQNEAQ (reference sequence). CDR3 length: 14 amino acids. CDR3 DNA: TGTGCCAGCCGGACCGGCCCGCCAGGAGAGACCCAGTACTTC. Encoded protein: CASRTGPPGETQYF.

The gene calls are TRBV20-1 and TRBJ1-1, with D perhaps TRBD1 (5 bases). Germline CDR1 and CDR2: DFQATT and SNEGSKA (reference sequence). V dropped 4 bases and J dropped 4 bases, with 13 bases sitting between them. The length of the CDR3 is 13 residues. CDR3 coding DNA: TGCAGTGCTACTTGGGACCGGGGCACTGAAGCTTTCTTT. Amino acid sequence: CSATWDRGTEAFF.

This clonotype was detected a few times. The chain employs TRBV7-3 and TRBJ2-3; D could derive from TRBD1 or TRBD2 (5 bases each). V dropped 4 bases and J dropped 6 bases, with 17 bases sitting between them. The CDR3 covers 15 residues. Looked up from germline, CDR1 is SGHTA and CDR2 is FQGTGA. The CDR3, as DNA: TGTGCCAGCAGCTCAAGGGGACCCGTGGTGGATACGCAGTATTTT. It is translated as CASSSRGPVVDTQYF.

There are many counts of this clonotype. The V gene is TRBV18, the J gene TRBJ2-3; 8 bases are a match to TRBD2. The CDR3 covers 18 residues. Germline CDR1 KGHSH, CDR2 LQKENI. V was pared by 2 bases and J by 3 bases, with 13 bases of the junction left unmatched. CDR3 DNA: TGTGCCAGCTCACCATCGTTCACGAGCGGGAGAGTAACAGATACGCAGTATTTT. Its protein is CASSPSFTSGRVTDTQYF.

The chain links TRBV10-2 to TRBJ2-3, with 10 bases fitting TRBD2. The germline V gene has CDR1 WSHSY and CDR2 SAAADI. The J segment lost 3 bases and the V segment lost 2 bases, leaving 5 bases of the junction unmatched. The CDR3 spans 16 residues. The CDR3 DNA follows: TGCGCCAGCAGTGAGCTAGCGGGAGTGCTGACAGATACGCAGTATTTT. This gives the protein CASSELAGVLTDTQYF.

This clonotype was counted ten times or more. The V call is TRBV27, the J call TRBJ2-7; TRBD2 might be the D (6 bases). Germline CDR1 reads MNHEY; CDR2 reads SMNVEV (reference sequence). Trimming took off 2 bases at V and 9 bases at J, with 11 bases between the two ends. This CDR3 has 12 residues. The CDR3 DNA follows: TGTGCCAGCAGTTTAGACATCGGGAGGCAGTACTTC. Protein: CASSLDIGRQYF.